This T cell receptor beta chain was identified during a study of T cells after yellow fever vaccination. Germline lookup yields CDR1 SGHRS and CDR2 YFSETQ. The CDR3 is 15 residues long. V lost 0 bases and J lost 5; bases outside the gene matches: 4. The 5'RACE template-switching step produced TCR cDNA and added a universal primer site and UMIs. Using its own MiXCR run on the 5' RACE reads, TCRdb lists one record per CDR3 protein. Of tens of thousands of distinct CDR3 sequences in the sample, 5% to 6.5% were seen once. Many counts were recorded for this clonotype. Its cognate antigen is unknown. Findings and limits, study-wide: The booster response re-showed most primary clones: approximately 95% CD4, approximately 90% CD8.

The sequences come from CD4+ T cells sorted from PBMCs, collected around 14 days after the first yellow fever vaccination. The chain joins TRBV5-1 to TRBJ2-3; TRBD2 matches at 9 bases. This clonotype originated in a man between 18 and 29 years old who received the YFV17D yellow fever vaccine. This CDR3 reads CASSLGLAGIDTQYF. DNA for the CDR3: TGCGCCAGCAGCTTGGGGCTAGCGGGAATAGATACGCAGTATTTT.